The 21 T cell receptor beta chains listed next were all sequenced from one sample in a study of T-cell reconstitution after alpha-beta-depleted transplantation in children (dated by TCRdb to the mid-2010s). The library was prepared using PCR. The run used an Illumina HiSeq 2500. TCR library preparation used molecular barcoding, with unique molecular identifiers applied to normalize quantification of the TCRbeta repertoire. The public reads were reanalyzed by TCRdb: fastp trimming at Q25, MiXCR alignment, in-frame beta chains only. CDR3 protein duplicates are merged, each entry listing the most common genes and DNA. This sample is represented by tens of thousands of distinct CDR3 sequences; under 13% of them were singletons. Of the sample, roughly 25% falls within the top ten clones. Here the sequenced sample was PBMCs from the stem cell graft donor, taken from the stem cell graft. The receptors stem from a human donor who donated a stem cell graft to a child with chronic granulomatous disease.

This clonotype was seen at least ten times. Since a much larger clone is just one base distant, this may be a read error. The V and J genes are TRBV2 and TRBJ2-4, with D possibly TRBD1 on 6 matching bases. The CDR3 has 15 amino acids. The germline V gene has CDR1 SNHLY and CDR2 FYNNEI. The CDR3 sequence: CASSEDRDISNSQYF. Here the CDR3 DNA reads TGTGCCAGCAGTGAAGACAGGGATATATCCAACAGTCAGTACTTC.

This clonotype was detected a few times. The chain links TRBV29-1 to TRBJ2-5, with D hard to call. V shed 4 bases and J shed 2 bases, with 11 bases lying between them. Germline V gene sequence: CDR1 SQVTM, CDR2 ANQGSEA. The CDR3 runs to 13 residues. The CDR3 nucleotides are TGCAGCGTTGCGGCCCCTCTTCAAGAGACCCAGTACTTC. This gives the protein CSVAAPLQETQYF.

This clonotype was seen repeatedly, ten times or more. The CDR3 DNA follows: TGTGCCAGCACACCCGGCCGCCCTGGGCAGTTCTTC. It translates to CASTPGRPGQFF. This rearrangement joins TRBV28 to TRBJ2-1; D not resolved. CDR3 length: 12 residues. Between the trimmed V and J ends, which lost 7 bases and 12 bases, there was a span of 16 bases. Germline V gene data show CDR1 as MDHEN and CDR2 as SYDVKM.

This clonotype appeared many times. Here the CDR3 DNA reads TGTGCCAGCGCTCCCGGGGGCGGAGCCTACAATGAGCAGTTCTTC. Protein: CASAPGGGAYNEQFF. The chain carries TRBV12-3 or TRBV12-4 and TRBJ2-1; D tentatively reads TRBD1 or TRBD2 (6 bases each). The CDR3 is 15 residues long. Trimming left V 8 bases short and J 2 bases short, with 16 bases between.

There are many counts of this clonotype. The V and J genes are TRBV28 and TRBJ2-7; 13 positions match TRBD2. The CDR3 is 16 residues long. Germline assignment: CDR1 MDHEN and CDR2 SYDVKM. V trimming: 5 bases; J trimming: 5 bases; junction bases outside the gene matches: 9. Here the CDR3 reads CASSALAGGPNNEQYF. CDR3 bases: TGTGCCAGCAGTGCACTAGCGGGAGGGCCTAACAACGAGCAGTACTTC.

There are many counts of this clonotype. This rearrangement joins TRBV12-3 or TRBV12-4 to TRBJ2-4; TRBD2 aligns across 8 bases. This CDR3 comprises 17 residues. After removal of 3 bases from V and 3 bases from J, the junction contained 10 bases not matched to a gene. CDR3 residues: CASSLGFGLANKNIQYF. CDR3 nucleotide sequence: TGTGCCAGCAGTTTGGGATTTGGACTAGCAAACAAAAACATTCAGTACTTC.

This clonotype occurred many times. The chain is built from TRBV15 and TRBJ2-1, with D maybe TRBD2 (6 bases). The V end lost 9 bases, the J end lost 10 bases, and 16 bases lay between the germline ends. The CDR3 spans 12 residues. Germline-derived CDR1 and CDR2 are LNHNV and YYDKDF (reference sequence). The DNA for the CDR3 is TGTGCCACTAGGCAGGCGGAGGGCGAGCAGTTCTTC. Encoded protein: CATRQAEGEQFF.

This clonotype was observed many times. V and J are TRBV28 and TRBJ2-5; D possibly uses TRBD1 or TRBD2 (6 bases each). The V gene's germline CDR1 is MDHEN and CDR2 SYDVKM. The CDR3 runs 12 residues. V gave up 6 bases and J gave up 5 bases, with 10 bases separating them. The CDR3: CASSTGRETQYF. CDR3 nucleotides: TGTGCCAGCAGCACAGGGAGGGAGACCCAGTACTTC.

By frequency in the sample, this clonotype is medium-sized. The rearrangement uses TRBV20-1 and TRBJ2-7; D not resolved. Trimming removed 3 bases from V and 3 bases from J, with 6 bases in between. The CDR3 sequence is 11 residues long. The germline gives CDR1 DFQATT, CDR2 SNEGSKA (reference sequence). Written as DNA, the CDR3 is TGCAGTGCTAGGTCTAACTACGAGCAGTACTTC. Encoded protein: CSARSNYEQYF.

This clonotype was seen at least ten times. The chain has TRBV4-2 and TRBJ1-2, with D tentatively TRBD1 (6 bases). V was trimmed by 4 bases and J by 3 bases, leaving 12 bases between them. CDR1 and CDR2 from the germline V gene are LGHNA and YNFKEQ. This CDR3 is 14 amino acids long. The CDR3: CASSPGDTYYGYTF. CDR3 bases: TGTGCCAGCAGCCCTGGGGACACCTACTATGGCTACACCTTC.

Only a few counts were recorded for this clonotype. The chain is built from TRBV5-1 and TRBJ2-7, with unresolved D. Germline values: CDR1 SGHRS, CDR2 YFSETQ. Trimming took off 0 bases at V and 0 bases at J, with 4 bases between the two ends. CDR3 length equals 13 residues. The CDR3 DNA sequence: TGCGCCAGCAGCTTGGAGGGCTCCTACGAGCAGTACTTC. It is translated as CASSLEGSYEQYF.

There are many counts of this clonotype. Written as DNA, the CDR3 is TGTGCCAGCAGCCAAGATAAAGCAACTGGGCAGTACTTC. Its protein is CASSQDKATGQYF. The chain recombines TRBV3-1 with TRBJ2-7; D not resolved. Germline CDR1 LGHDT, CDR2 YNNKEL (reference sequence). The V gene lost 0 bases and the J gene lost 9 bases, with 12 bases spanning the gap. The CDR3 loop spans 13 amino acids.

This clonotype was recorded at least ten times. V and J are TRBV5-1 and TRBJ1-1; 9 bases are shared with TRBD1. The trim removed 2 bases at V and 0 bases at J, leaving 5 bases unmatched. Germline V lookup: CDR1 SGHRS, CDR2 YFSETQ. This CDR3 has 16 residues. In DNA, the CDR3 is TGCGCCAGCAGCTTAAGTGGGGACAGGGTGAACACTGAAGCTTTCTTT. Encoded protein: CASSLSGDRVNTEAFF.

This chain uses TRBV2 with TRBJ1-2; TRBD1 agrees at 9 bases. The CDR3 totals 15 residues. Per germline, CDR1 SNHLY and CDR2 FYNNEI. V shed 5 bases, J shed 7 bases, and the junction held 11 bases outside the gene matches. Here the CDR3 DNA reads TGTGCCAGCAGTAACTTTTTACAGGGGGCCGGTGGCTACACCTTC. This sequence encodes CASSNFLQGAGGYTF.

This clonotype is categorized as medium-sized (0.01 to 0.1%). The chain uses TRBV6-1 and TRBJ2-3, with D uncertain. Trimming stripped 3 bases from V and 0 bases from J, with 7 bases between. The CDR3 has 14 amino acids. Germline V gene data show CDR1 as MNHNS and CDR2 as SASEGT. DNA for the CDR3: TGTGCCAGCAGTGATCATGGTAGCACAGATACGCAGTATTTT. It codes for CASSDHGSTDTQYF.

This clonotype came up many times. The J gene is TRBJ1-2, the V gene TRBV5-1, with a tentative D call TRBD1 (5 bases). The V end lost 0 bases, the J end lost 7 bases, and 10 bases lay between the germline ends. CDR3 size: 13 residues. Germline CDR1 is SGHRS and CDR2 is YFSETQ. The CDR3 sequence is CASSLDFGGGYTF. The CDR3 DNA reads TGCGCCAGCAGCTTGGATTTTGGGGGTGGCTACACCTTC.

In its sample, this clonotype was seen many times. The chain has TRBV20-1 and TRBJ1-5; 11 bases agree with TRBD1. The V segment lost 6 bases and the J segment 4 bases; nucleotides outside the gene matches: 8. There are 15 residues in the CDR3. Germline assignment: CDR1 DFQATT and CDR2 SNEGSKA (reference sequence). CDR3 protein: CSAITGTGGNQPQHF. CDR3 DNA sequence: TGCAGTGCAATTACCGGGACAGGGGGGAATCAGCCCCAGCATTTT.

This clonotype has a handful of counts. V usage is TRBV20-1 and J usage is TRBJ1-1; D is perhaps TRBD1 (6 bases). CDR3 length equals 11 residues. Germline lookup yields CDR1 DFQATT and CDR2 SNEGSKA (reference sequence). Written as DNA, the CDR3 is TGCAGCTTGGGACAGAACACTGAAGCTTTCTTT. Amino acids: CSLGQNTEAFF.

This chain connects TRBV7-9 to TRBJ2-5; no reliable D call. CDR3 length: 12 residues. Trimming pared 4 bases from V and 3 bases from J, leaving 6 bases between. The V gene's germline CDR1 is SEHNR and CDR2 FQNEAQ (reference sequence). CDR3 protein: CASSSQKETQYF. The CDR3 nucleotides are TGTGCCAGCAGCTCACAAAAAGAGACCCAGTACTTC. Together with reference TRBV7-9 and TRBJ2-5, the CDR3 gives the full variable domain: DTGVSQNPRHKITKRGQNVTFRCDPISEHNRLYWYRQTLGQGPEFLTYFQNEAQLEKSRLLSDRFSAERPKGSFSTLEIQRTEQGDSAMYLCASSSQKETQYFGPGTRLLVL.

This clonotype was detected many times. CDR3 protein: CASSQDLQLYQETQYF. CDR3 bases: TGTGCCAGCAGCCAAGATCTCCAACTGTACCAAGAGACCCAGTACTTC. The chain recombines TRBV4-2 with TRBJ2-5; D gene unclear. Between the trimmed V and J ends, which lost 0 bases and 0 bases, there was a span of 11 bases. This CDR3 contains 16 residues. Germline V gene data show CDR1 as LGHNA and CDR2 as YNFKEQ.

This clonotype was found a few times. The chain has TRBV14 and TRBJ2-5; no reliable D call. The CDR3 is made up of 23 amino acids. Germline V gene sequence: CDR1 SGHDN, CDR2 FVKESK. The V and J ends lost 4 bases and 1 base respectively, with 37 bases between them. In DNA, the CDR3 is TGTGCCAGCAGCCCACCAGAAAAAAAGGTACACCCAAGAAAAGAAGGGATCCAAGAGACCCAGTACTTC. This sequence encodes CASSPPEKKVHPRKEGIQETQYF.